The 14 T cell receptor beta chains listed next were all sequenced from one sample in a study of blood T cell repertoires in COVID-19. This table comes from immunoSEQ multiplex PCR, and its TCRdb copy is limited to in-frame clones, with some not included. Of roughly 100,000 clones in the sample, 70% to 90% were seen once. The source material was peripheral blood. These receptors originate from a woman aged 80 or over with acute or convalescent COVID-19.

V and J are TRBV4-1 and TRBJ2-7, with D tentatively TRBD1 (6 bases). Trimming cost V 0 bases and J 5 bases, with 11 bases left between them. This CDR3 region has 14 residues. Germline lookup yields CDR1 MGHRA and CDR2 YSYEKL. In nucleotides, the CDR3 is TGCGCCAGCAGCCAAGATACAGGGCTGAACGAGCAGTACTTC. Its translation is CASSQDTGLNEQYF.

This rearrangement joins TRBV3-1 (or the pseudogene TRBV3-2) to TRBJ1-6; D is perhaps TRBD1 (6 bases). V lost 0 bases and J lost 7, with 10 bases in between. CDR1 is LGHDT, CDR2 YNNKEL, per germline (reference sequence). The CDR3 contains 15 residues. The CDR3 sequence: CASSQETGSNSPLHF. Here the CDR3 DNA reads TGTGCCAGCAGCCAAGAAACAGGGAGCAATTCACCCCTCCACTTT.

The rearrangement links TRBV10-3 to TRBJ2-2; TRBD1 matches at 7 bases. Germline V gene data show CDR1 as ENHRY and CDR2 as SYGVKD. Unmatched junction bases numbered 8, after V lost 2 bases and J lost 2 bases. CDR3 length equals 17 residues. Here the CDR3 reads CAISETRQGGNTGELFF. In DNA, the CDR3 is TGTGCCATCAGTGAGACAAGACAGGGTGGAAACACCGGGGAGCTGTTTTTT.

CDR3 sequence reads: CASSTDRPQGPQHF. In DNA form, the CDR3 reads TGTGCCAGTAGTACCGACAGGCCTCAGGGACCCCAGCATTTT. This rearrangement joins TRBV19 to TRBJ1-5, with D possibly TRBD1 on 6 matching bases. The CDR3 loop spans 14 amino acids. V shed 4 bases and J shed 10 bases, with 17 bases lying between them. Germline CDR1 LNHDA, CDR2 SQIVND (reference sequence).

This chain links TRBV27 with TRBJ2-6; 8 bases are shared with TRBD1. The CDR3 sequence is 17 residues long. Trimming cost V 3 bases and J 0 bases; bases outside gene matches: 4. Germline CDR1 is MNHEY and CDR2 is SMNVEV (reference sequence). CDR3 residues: CASSLDRAASGANVLTF. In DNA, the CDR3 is TGTGCCAGCAGTTTGGACAGGGCCGCCTCTGGGGCCAACGTCCTGACTTTC.

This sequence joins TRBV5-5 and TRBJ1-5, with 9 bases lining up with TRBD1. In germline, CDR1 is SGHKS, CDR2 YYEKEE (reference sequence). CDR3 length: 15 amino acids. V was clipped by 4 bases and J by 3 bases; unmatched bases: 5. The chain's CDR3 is CASSTRTGANQPQHF. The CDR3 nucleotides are TGTGCCAGCAGCACCAGGACAGGGGCCAATCAGCCCCAGCATTTT.

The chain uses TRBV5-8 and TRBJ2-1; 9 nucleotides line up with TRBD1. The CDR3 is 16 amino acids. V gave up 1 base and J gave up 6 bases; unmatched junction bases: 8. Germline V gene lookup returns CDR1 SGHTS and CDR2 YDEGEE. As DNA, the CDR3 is TGTGCCAGCAGCTTGTCACAGGGGGCTTTGGGCAATGAGCAGTTCTTC. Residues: CASSLSQGALGNEQFF.

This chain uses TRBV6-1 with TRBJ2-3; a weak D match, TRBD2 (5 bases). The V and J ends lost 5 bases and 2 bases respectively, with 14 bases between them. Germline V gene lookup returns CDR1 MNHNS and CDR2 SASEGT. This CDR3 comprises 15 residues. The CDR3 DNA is TGTGCCAGCAGTTCCCAGCGGTCCCCCACAGATACGCAGTATTTT. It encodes CASSSQRSPTDTQYF.

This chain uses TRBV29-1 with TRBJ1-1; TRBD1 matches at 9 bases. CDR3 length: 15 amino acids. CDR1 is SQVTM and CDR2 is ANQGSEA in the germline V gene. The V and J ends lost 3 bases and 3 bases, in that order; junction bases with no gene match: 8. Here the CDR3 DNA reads TGCAGCGTTGACGACAGGGGGGAGTGGGACACTGAAGCTTTCTTT. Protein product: CSVDDRGEWDTEAFF.

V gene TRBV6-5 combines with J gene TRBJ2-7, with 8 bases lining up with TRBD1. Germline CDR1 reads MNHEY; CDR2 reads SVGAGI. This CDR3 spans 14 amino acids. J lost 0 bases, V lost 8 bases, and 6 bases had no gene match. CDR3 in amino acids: CASGTGPPSYEQYF. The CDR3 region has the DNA TGTGCCAGCGGGACAGGACCCCCCTCCTACGAGCAGTACTTC.

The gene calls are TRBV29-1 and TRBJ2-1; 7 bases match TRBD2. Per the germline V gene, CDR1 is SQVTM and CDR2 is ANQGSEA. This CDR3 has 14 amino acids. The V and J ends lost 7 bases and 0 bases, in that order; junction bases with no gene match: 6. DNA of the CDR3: TGCAGCGCCCGGGGGGAGTCCTCCTACAATGAGCAGTTCTTC. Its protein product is CSARGESSYNEQFF.

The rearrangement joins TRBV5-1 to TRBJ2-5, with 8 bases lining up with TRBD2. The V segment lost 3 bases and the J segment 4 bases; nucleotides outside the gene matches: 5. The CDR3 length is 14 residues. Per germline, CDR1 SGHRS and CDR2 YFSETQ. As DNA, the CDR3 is TGCGCCAGCAGCTCGACTAGCGTGGGAGAGACCCAGTACTTC. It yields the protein CASSSTSVGETQYF. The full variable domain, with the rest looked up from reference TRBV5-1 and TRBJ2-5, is KAGVTQTPRYLIKTRGQQVTLSCSPISGHRSVSWYQQTPGQGLQFLFEYFSETQRNKGNFPGRFSGRQFSNSRSEMNVSTLELGDSALYLCASSSTSVGETQYFGPGTRLLVL.

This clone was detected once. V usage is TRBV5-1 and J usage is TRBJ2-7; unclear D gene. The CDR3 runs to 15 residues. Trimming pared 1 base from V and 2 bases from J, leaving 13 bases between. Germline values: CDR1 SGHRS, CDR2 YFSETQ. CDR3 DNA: TGCGCCAGCAGCTTGCAACCACAGCAAACCTACGAGCAGTACTTC. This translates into CASSLQPQQTYEQYF.

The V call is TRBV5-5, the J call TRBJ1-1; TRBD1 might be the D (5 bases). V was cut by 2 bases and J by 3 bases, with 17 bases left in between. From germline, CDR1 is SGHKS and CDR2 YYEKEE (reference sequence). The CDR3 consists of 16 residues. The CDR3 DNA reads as TGTGCCAGCAGCTTTAGGGGCGCTGCTGGGGACACTGAAGCTTTCTTT. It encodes CASSFRGAAGDTEAFF.